This TCR beta chain stems from a study of blood T cell repertoires in COVID-19. Study at large: Donors in the United States, Italy and Spain gave samples during acute or convalescent COVID-19.

TCRdb's table, derived via immunoSEQ multiplex PCR, lists solely in-frame clones and lacks some. This sample has approximately 130,000 clones, with around 76% found just once. The length of the CDR3 is 14 residues. V shed 4 bases and J shed 0 bases, with 7 bases lying between them. Germline CDR1 SGHNT, CDR2 YYREEE (reference sequence). The chain recombines TRBV5-4 with TRBJ1-4, with D perhaps TRBD1 (6 bases). This clonotype was obtained from a human donor in a cohort sampled during active COVID-19. Sample: peripheral blood. CDR3 DNA: TGTGCCAGCAGCCGGACAGCAACTAATGAAAAACTGTTTTTT. It yields the protein CASSRTATNEKLFF.